This TCR beta chain stems from a study of early stage breast cancer tumors. Background on the study: About 70% of the 16 invasive tumors were ER+, PR+ and HER2-.

Trimming shortened V by 0 bases and J by 2 bases, and 11 bases separated the two germline ends. The CDR3 totals 15 residues. Looked up from germline, CDR1 is SGHRS and CDR2 is YFSETQ. Blood replicates held 0.5 ug DNA, tumor or normal breast approximately 1.5 ug, two each. Produced via immunoSEQ multiplex PCR; TCRdb's table is partial and in-frame only. The sample yields more than 13,000 clones, 79% seen once. Study-level results: In about 90% of the 16 patients, blood comparison separated tumor from normal breast. Tumors had roughly 2.5-fold higher T cell density than normal breast.

Regarding this clone: Its matching antigen is unknown.

The TCR sequence derives from a person in their fifties or sixties with breast cancer. Sequenced sample: normal breast tissue next to the tumor. The J gene is TRBJ2-5, the V gene TRBV5-1; D may be TRBD1 or TRBD2 (6 bases each). CDR3 amino acids: CASSLVPGAQETQYF. The CDR3 nucleotides are TGCGCCAGCAGCTTGGTCCCGGGGGCGCAAGAGACCCAGTACTTC.